This entry features one T cell receptor beta chain sequence. These data originate in a study of OX40 agonist ivuxolimab in advanced cancers. Study details: Patients were treated with intravenous ivuxolimab, dosed at 0.01 to 10 mg/kg and infused every 2 weeks.

Trimming cost V 7 bases and J 3 bases; bases outside gene matches: 10. The germline CDR1 and CDR2 sequences are MDHEN and SYDVKM. The CDR3 sequence is 15 residues long. The data were produced by immunoSEQ multiplex PCR, yet TCRdb's version contains in-frame clones alone and is incomplete. The sample contains 90,000 or so clones, 80% to 90% of which appear only once. The clonotype was recovered from an adult with an advanced solid tumor such as melanoma, head and neck, liver or kidney cancer. The input for sequencing was CD4+ or CD8+ T cells sorted from blood, taken in a trial of the OX40 agonist ivuxolimab. This chain links TRBV28 with TRBJ2-7; 9 nucleotides line up with TRBD2. This CDR3 reads CASISPASGNYEQYF. In DNA form, the CDR3 reads TGTGCCAGCATTTCCCCCGCTAGCGGGAACTACGAGCAGTACTTC.